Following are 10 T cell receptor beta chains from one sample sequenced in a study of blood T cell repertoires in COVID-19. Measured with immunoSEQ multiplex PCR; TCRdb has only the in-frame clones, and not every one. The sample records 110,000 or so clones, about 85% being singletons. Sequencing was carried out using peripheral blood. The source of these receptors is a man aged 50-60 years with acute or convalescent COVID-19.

This chain's CDR3 is CASSLRLAGTGELFF. DNA of the CDR3: TGTGCCAGCAGTCTCAGACTAGCGGGGACCGGGGAGCTGTTTTTT. The chain is built from TRBV27 and TRBJ2-2; 11 nucleotides match TRBD2. CDR1 is MNHEY, CDR2 SMNVEV, per germline (reference sequence). With V trimmed by 5 bases and J by 5 bases, 4 bases remained unmatched. This CDR3 has 15 residues.

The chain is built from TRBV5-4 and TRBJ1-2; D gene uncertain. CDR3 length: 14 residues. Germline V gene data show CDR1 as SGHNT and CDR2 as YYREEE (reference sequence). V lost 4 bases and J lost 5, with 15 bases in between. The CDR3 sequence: CASSPVMSGYGYTF. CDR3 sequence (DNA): TGTGCCAGCAGCCCGGTGATGAGCGGGTATGGCTACACCTTC.

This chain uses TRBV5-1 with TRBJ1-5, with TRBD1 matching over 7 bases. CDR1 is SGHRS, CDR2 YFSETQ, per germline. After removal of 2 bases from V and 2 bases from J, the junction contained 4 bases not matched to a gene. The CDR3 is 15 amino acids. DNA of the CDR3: TGCGCCAGCAGCTTTACAGGGGAAGGCAATCAGCCCCAGCATTTT. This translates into CASSFTGEGNQPQHF. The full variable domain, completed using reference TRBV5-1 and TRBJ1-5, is KAGVTQTPRYLIKTRGQQVTLSCSPISGHRSVSWYQQTPGQGLQFLFEYFSETQRNKGNFPGRFSGRQFSNSRSEMNVSTLELGDSALYLCASSFTGEGNQPQHFGDGTRLSIL.

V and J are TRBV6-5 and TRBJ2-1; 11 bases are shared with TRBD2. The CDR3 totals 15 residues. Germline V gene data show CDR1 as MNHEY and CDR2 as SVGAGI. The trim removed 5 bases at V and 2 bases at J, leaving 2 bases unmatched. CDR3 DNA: TGTGCCAGCAGTACGACTAGCGGGGCCTACAATGAGCAGTTCTTC. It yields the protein CASSTTSGAYNEQFF.

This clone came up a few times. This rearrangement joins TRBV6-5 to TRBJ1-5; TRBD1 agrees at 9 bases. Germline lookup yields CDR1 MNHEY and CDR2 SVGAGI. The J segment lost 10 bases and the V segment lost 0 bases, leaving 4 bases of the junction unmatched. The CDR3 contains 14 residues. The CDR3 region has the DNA TGTGCCAGCAGTTACTCAAGACAGGGGGGACCCCAGCATTTT. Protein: CASSYSRQGGPQHF.

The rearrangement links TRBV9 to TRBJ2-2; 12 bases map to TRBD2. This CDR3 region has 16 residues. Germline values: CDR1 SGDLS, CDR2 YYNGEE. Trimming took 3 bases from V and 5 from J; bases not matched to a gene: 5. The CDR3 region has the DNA TGTGCCAGCAGCGCTAGCGGGGGGGCCCGGACCGGGGAGCTGTTTTTT. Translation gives CASSASGGARTGELFF.

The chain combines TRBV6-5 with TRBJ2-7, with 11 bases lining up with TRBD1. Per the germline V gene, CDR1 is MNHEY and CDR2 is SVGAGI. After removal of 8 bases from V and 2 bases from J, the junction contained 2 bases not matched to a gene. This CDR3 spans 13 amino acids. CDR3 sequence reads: CASGTGGTYEQYF. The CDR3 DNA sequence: TGTGCCAGCGGGACAGGGGGGACCTACGAGCAGTACTTC.

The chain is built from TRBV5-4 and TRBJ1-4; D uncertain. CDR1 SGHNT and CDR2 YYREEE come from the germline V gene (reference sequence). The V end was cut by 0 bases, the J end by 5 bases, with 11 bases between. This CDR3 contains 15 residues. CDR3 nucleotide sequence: TGTGCCAGCAGCTTGGCTAGTCCGGAGAATGAAAAACTGTTTTTT. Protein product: CASSLASPENEKLFF.

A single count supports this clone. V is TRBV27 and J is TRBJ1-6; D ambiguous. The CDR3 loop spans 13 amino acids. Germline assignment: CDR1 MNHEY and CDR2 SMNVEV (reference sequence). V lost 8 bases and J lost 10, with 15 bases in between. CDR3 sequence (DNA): TGTGCCAGCCGGGAGTGGGGTGACTCACCCCTCCACTTT. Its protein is CASREWGDSPLHF.

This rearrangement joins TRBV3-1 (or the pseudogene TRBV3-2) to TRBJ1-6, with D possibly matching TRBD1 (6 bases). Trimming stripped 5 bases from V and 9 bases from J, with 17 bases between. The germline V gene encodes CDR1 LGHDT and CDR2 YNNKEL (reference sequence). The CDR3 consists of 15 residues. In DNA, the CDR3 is TGTGCCAGCAGCTTCTACAGGGAACGAGGTTCACCCCTCCACTTT. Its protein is CASSFYRERGSPLHF.